A single T cell receptor (beta chain) is shown here with its context. V gave up 1 base and J gave up 4 bases, with 11 bases separating them. The CDR3 has 15 residues. Germline-derived CDR1 and CDR2 are LGHNT and FRNRAP. TCRdb's table, derived via immunoSEQ multiplex PCR, lists solely in-frame clones and lacks some. The sample has approximately 85,000 clones; roughly 88% are singletons. This sample is drawn from a study of blood T cell repertoires in COVID-19. The gene calls are TRBV12-5 and TRBJ1-5; possible D gene TRBD1, 6 bases. This receptor was taken from a man aged 45 to 65 with active or convalescent COVID-19. The sequencing sample was made of peripheral blood. The CDR3 nucleotides read TGTGCTAGTGGTTTGGAACCTAGGGGGAATCAGCCCCAGCATTTT. This translates into CASGLEPRGNQPQHF.